The clone carrying this T cell receptor beta chain is medium-sized (0.01 to 0.1%) by share. Blood and skin TCR RNA was reverse transcribed with alpha and beta constant primers. Four PCR rounds used nested alpha and beta constant region primers plus the SP2 primer. TCRdb reprocessed the 5' RACE reads via MiXCR and lists one record per CDR3 protein. There are 20,000 to 30,000 distinct CDR3 sequences in the sample; approximately 22% occur only once, and about 1.7% lies in the top ten. CDR1 is DFQATT, CDR2 SNEGSKA, per germline (reference sequence). The CDR3 covers 12 residues. V dropped 6 bases and J dropped 11 bases, with 18 bases sitting between them. These data are taken from a study of naive and memory T cell subsets. RNA was extracted from 2 to 2.5 ml of whole blood of healthy adults. TCR cDNA received a 3' ligated oligonucleotide that carried a UMI. Reverse transcription used DNase-treated unsorted total RNA, aiming for roughly 1 to 1,100 ng.

This TCR was recovered from a female donor in good health. J is TRBJ2-3 and V is TRBV20-1; D uncertain. The CDR3 DNA follows: TGCAGTGCCAGCCCCCCCCGGTCTGGGCAGTATTTT. Its protein product is CSASPPRSGQYF.